This T cell receptor (beta chain) was found in a study of CD8+ T cells in alopecia areata. Described treatment: oral pan-JAK inhibitor, 5-10 mg twice daily. The CDR3 runs 13 residues. Germline-derived CDR1 and CDR2 are KGHSH and LQKENI. Trimming pared 3 bases from V and 3 bases from J, leaving 8 bases between. About this clone: Its specificity is unknown.

Study-wide results and caveats: Higher clonality was seen in lesional scalp than in normal scalp, especially in alopecia totalis/universalis.

Sequencing templates came from extracted RNA that was reverse transcribed into cDNA. Assay: immunoSEQ multiplex PCR; the TCRdb copy retains only in-frame clones and omits some. The table includes more than 200,000 clones, 66% detected once. The V and J genes are TRBV18 and TRBJ2-5; the D gene is possibly TRBD1 (5 bases). Here the sequenced sample was CD4+ T cells sorted from blood, taken at week 44, from a patient treated with tofacitinib. The origin of this receptor is a human donor with alopecia areata. The CDR3 region has the DNA TGTGCCAGCTCACCCAGCAGGGAAGAGACCCAGTACTTC. Its protein product is CASSPSREETQYF.